This is a list of T cell receptor beta chains from one sample in a study of T cell repertoires in cytomegalovirus infection. TCRdb processed the reads anew with MiXCR; each CDR3 protein has one entry. The sample holds 550,000 to 700,000 distinct CDR3 sequences; almost 40% are singletons and the top ten take more than 40%. What these receptors recognize is not known. The source was cultured PBMCs, collected from culture after CMV antigen stimulation. The receptors stem from a human donor in good health (CMV status not recorded). Some clones in this sample may be carry-over from other donors' samples. Both conserved end residues are part of each CDR3. The order of the fields is J gene, D gene, V gene, clone size, CDR3 DNA, CDR3 protein. D genes are given only for firm matches. Where a row states a size, it is once, few, many or the class of an expanded clone; other rows omit it.

TRBJ1-1 | NA | TRBV6-1 | once | TGTGCCAGCAGTGAGGAGGGTTCGAACACTGAAGCTTTCTTT | CASSEEGSNTEAFF
TRBJ2-2 | TRBD2 | TRBV7-2 | NA | TGTGCCAGCAGCAACGTCGGGGGGGGTGAGGAGCTGTTTTTT | CASSNVGGGEELFF
TRBJ2-7 | NA | TRBV7-8 | few | TGTGCCAGCAGCTCCGGGACGGCGACCTACGAGCAGTACTTC | CASSSGTATYEQYF
TRBJ1-6 | TRBD1 | TRBV5-4 | NA | TGTGCCAGCTCACGACGGGACAGCAATTCACCCCTCCACTTT | CASSRRDSNSPLHF
TRBJ2-1 | NA | TRBV7-9 | NA | TGTGCCAGCAGCCCCGCGGCCCGGGTAGGGTTTATGGATGAGCAGTTCTTC | CASSPAARVGFMDEQFF
TRBJ2-7 | TRBD1 | TRBV15 | NA | TGTGCCACCAGCACCCCCGACAGGGGAGATACCTACGAGCAGTACTTC | CATSTPDRGDTYEQYF
TRBJ2-3 | TRBD1 | TRBV10-3 | few | TGTGCCATCAGTGAATTGGGCAGGGGGCGTACGCAGTATTTT | CAISELGRGRTQYF
TRBJ2-3 | NA | TRBV9 | NA | TGTGCCAGCGGTTATGGAGCGCAGTATTTT | CASGYGAQYF
TRBJ1-1 | NA | TRBV19 | NA | TGTGCCAGTAGTATCGGACGGACGGACACTGAAGCTTTCTTT | CASSIGRTDTEAFF
TRBJ2-7 | NA | TRBV7-8 | NA | TGTGCCAGCAGCTTAGGACAGGATCTCGAGCAGTACTTC | CASSLGQDLEQYF
TRBJ2-5 | TRBD1 | TRBV6-6 | NA | TGTGCCAGCAGTGAGAGGACAGGGTTGGCCCAGTACTTC | CASSERTGLAQYF
TRBJ1-6 | NA | TRBV12-3/TRBV12-4 | NA | TGTGCCAGCAGCCCAGGGAAGGGTAATTCACCCCTCCACTTT | CASSPGKGNSPLHF
TRBJ1-1 | TRBD1 | TRBV5-4 | NA | TGTGCCAGCAGCTCGGGACAGACCACTGAAGCTTTCTTT | CASSSGQTTEAFF
TRBJ2-3 | NA | TRBV7-2 | NA | TGTGCCAGCAGCTTAGAACTTTTTAGCACAGATACGCAGTATTTT | CASSLELFSTDTQYF
TRBJ2-7 | TRBD1 | TRBV7-2 | NA | TGTGCCAGCAGCTGGACCCCGGGACAGGTTGTATTC | CASSWTPGQVVF
TRBJ2-6 | NA | TRBV7-8 | NA | TGTGCCAGCAGCTTTTTTGGGGCCAACGTCCTGACTTTC | CASSFFGANVLTF
TRBJ2-3 | NA | TRBV6-2/TRBV6-3 | few | TGTGCCAGCAGTCGCCGCGTGCCAGATACGCAGTATTTT | CASSRRVPDTQYF
TRBJ2-1 | NA | TRBV7-2 | NA | TGTGCCAGCAGCGGAACAGGGAACTATCATGAGCAGTTCTTC | CASSGTGNYHEQFF
TRBJ1-4 | NA | TRBV7-2 | many | TGTGCCAGCAGCTCCGGACGGTCAACTAATGAAAAACTGTTTTTT | CASSSGRSTNEKLFF
TRBJ1-4 | NA | TRBV18 | NA | TGTGCCAGCTCAACCGGGACGGAGAATGAAAAACTGTTTTTT | CASSTGTENEKLFF
TRBJ2-1 | NA | TRBV20-1 | NA | TGCAGTGCTAGAGAGAGCGGGTCGGGGAATGAGCAGTTCTTC | CSARESGSGNEQFF
TRBJ1-6 | TRBD1 | TRBV4-2 | NA | TGTGCCAGCAGCCAATCCCGGGACAGTAATTCACCCCTCCACTTT | CASSQSRDSNSPLHF
TRBJ2-3 | TRBD2 | TRBV20-1 | NA | TGCAGTGCTACGGCGACACTAGCGGACGGAGGGCAGGGAGATACGCAGTATTTT | CSATATLADGGQGDTQYF
TRBJ2-7 | NA | TRBV20-1 | NA | TGCAGTGCCTCCCGAGGGTACGAGCAGTACTTC | CSASRGYEQYF
TRBJ1-6 | TRBD1 | TRBV7-2 | NA | TGTGCCAGCAGCTTAGGGGCCGCAGGGGGAACACCCCTCCACTTT | CASSLGAAGGTPLHF
TRBJ2-3 | NA | TRBV6-2/TRBV6-3 | few | TGTGCCAGCAGTCCACGTACCACAGATACGCAGTATTTT | CASSPRTTDTQYF
TRBJ2-7 | NA | TRBV7-2 | many | TGTGCCAGCAACCTGGGCCGGTCCTACGAGCAGTACTTC | CASNLGRSYEQYF
TRBJ1-5 | NA | TRBV6-1 | few | TGTGCCAGCAGTGAACTAGCAGTTAGCAATCAGCCCCAGCATTTT | CASSELAVSNQPQHF
TRBJ1-3 | NA | TRBV5-1 | NA | TGCGCCAGCAGCTCCACAGTCTCTGGAAACACCATATATTTT | CASSSTVSGNTIYF
TRBJ2-3 | TRBD2 | TRBV12-3/TRBV12-4 | few | TGTGCCAGCAGTTTAGCCCCTGGACGAGGGCTAGCGGGGGACGCCACAGATACGCAGTATTTT | CASSLAPGRGLAGDATDTQYF
TRBJ2-1 | NA | TRBV14 | NA | TGTGCCAGCAGCCAAGTGCAGGGTGGCGAGCAGTTCTTC | CASSQVQGGEQFF